These 27 T cell receptor beta chains were all obtained from the same sample, sequenced in a study of shared clonotypes between healthy human individuals (dated by TCRdb to 2020 to 2021). Receptor amplification or capture employed the immunoSEQ multiplex PCR assay. In its TCRdb copy, this immuneACCESS table keeps in-frame sequences only and misses some clones. Where compared with another copy, unresolved V genes explain less than half of these, and the others have no known cause. The sample profile shows about 460,000 clones; roughly 80% of them were found once. The top ten constitute around 12% of the sample. Sequencing used PBMCs. These receptors all come from a woman between 40 and 50 years old in good health. Some clones in this sample may be carry-over from other donors' samples.

V is TRBV21-1 and J is TRBJ2-7; the tabulated D call, TRBD2, remains unverified against the DNA. TRBV21-1 is reported as a pseudogene. This CDR3 is 17 amino acids long. The CDR3 region has the DNA TGTGCCCCCAATCAGAGGGAGGGCCAATCCAAAGCCTACGAGCAGTACTTC. Translation gives CAPNQREGQSKAYEQYF.

A few counts support this clone. V is TRBV5-1 and J is TRBJ2-2; 9 bases align to TRBD1. There are 15 residues in the CDR3. Per the germline V gene, CDR1 is SGHRS and CDR2 is YFSETQ. With V trimmed by 5 bases and J by 6 bases, 8 bases remained unmatched. This CDR3 reads CASRAGQGWAGELFF. CDR3 in DNA: TGCGCCAGCAGGGCCGGACAGGGGTGGGCCGGGGAGCTGTTTTTT.

With respect to this clone: At one boundary the junction diverges from the germline segment, which might be a read error. The genes are TRBV6-4 and TRBJ2-2; the D gene is possibly TRBD2 (7 bases). The germline gives CDR1 MRHNA, CDR2 SNTAGT. This CDR3 has 15 amino acids. The CDR3, as DNA: TGTGCCAGCAGTGACTCGGTGGGGGGGCCCGGAGAGCTGTTTTTT. This translates into CASSDSVGGPGELFF.

Here the CDR3 reads CASSYQPGQGNVLTF. CDR3 DNA: TGTGCCAGCAGTTACCAACCGGGACAGGGTAACGTCCTGACTTTC. The gene calls are TRBV6-5 and TRBJ2-6; 9 bases line up with TRBD1. Germline CDR1 reads MNHEY; CDR2 reads SVGAGI. The CDR3 consists of 15 residues. After removal of 2 bases from V and 10 bases from J, the junction contained 6 bases not matched to a gene.

The chain carries TRBV15 and TRBJ2-5, with TRBD1 matching 9 bases. V trimming: 3 bases; J trimming: 5 bases; junction bases outside the gene matches: 7. This CDR3 has 15 amino acids. Germline V gene sequence: CDR1 LNHNV, CDR2 YYDKDF (reference sequence). CDR3 DNA sequence: TGTGCCACCAGCAGCCGACAGGGGGTACTGGAGACCCAGTACTTC. It encodes CATSSRQGVLETQYF. Filled out from reference TRBV15 and TRBJ2-5, the complete variable domain reads DAMVIQNPRYQVTQFGKPVTLSCSQTLNHNVMYWYQQKSSQAPKLLFHYYDKDFNNEADTPDNFQSRRPNTSFCFLDIRSPGLGDTAMYLCATSSRQGVLETQYFGPGTRLLVL.

V is TRBV15 and J is TRBJ1-2; 8 positions agree with TRBD1. Germline assignment: CDR1 LNHNV and CDR2 YYDKDF (reference sequence). V lost 0 bases to trimming and J lost 6 bases; unmatched junction nucleotides: 6. The CDR3 has 15 residues. In nucleotides, the CDR3 is TGTGCCACCAGCAGAGATTTATTGACAGGGGATGGCTACACCTTC. This sequence encodes CATSRDLLTGDGYTF.

The CDR3 reads CASSPLGQGVNQPQHF. The CDR3 DNA reads as TGCGCCAGCAGCCCACTAGGACAGGGGGTTAATCAGCCCCAGCATTTT. The chain combines TRBV5-1 with TRBJ1-5; TRBD1 matches at 10 bases. The V and J ends lost 4 bases and 4 bases, in that order; junction bases with no gene match: 8. The CDR3 runs 16 residues. CDR1 is SGHRS and CDR2 is YFSETQ in the germline V gene.

V gene TRBV4-3 combines with J gene TRBJ2-5; no definite D call. The CDR3 runs 14 residues. Germline V lookup: CDR1 LGHNA, CDR2 YSLEER. V dropped 0 bases and J dropped 3 bases, with 8 bases sitting between them. The CDR3 nucleotides are TGCGCCAGCAGCCAAGATGCGGCAGAAGAGACCCAGTACTTC. As protein: CASSQDAAEETQYF.

The chain recombines TRBV11-2 with TRBJ2-5; maybe TRBD1 (5 bases). Trimming left V 3 bases short and J 7 bases short, with 12 bases between. This CDR3 is built from 13 residues. The germline V gene has CDR1 SGHAT and CDR2 FQNNGV. For the CDR3, the DNA is TGTGCCAGCAGCTTTGGGGCCGTTGGGACCCAGTACTTC. This encodes CASSFGAVGTQYF. The full variable domain, rest sourced from reference TRBV11-2 and TRBJ2-5, is EAGVAQSPRYKIIEKRQSVAFWCNPISGHATLYWYQQILGQGPKLLIQFQNNGVVDDSQLPKDRFSAERLKGVDSTLKIQPAKLEDSAVYLCASSFGAVGTQYFGPGTRLLVL.

This CDR3 is CASSEGSSVYTQYF. Written as DNA, the CDR3 is TGTGCCAGCAGTGAAGGGTCTAGCGTTTATACGCAGTATTTT. The rearrangement uses TRBV6-1 and TRBJ2-3, with D maybe TRBD2 (6 bases). Trimming stripped 1 base from V and 7 bases from J, with 12 bases between. The germline gives CDR1 MNHNS, CDR2 SASEGT. There are 14 residues in the CDR3.

The chain uses TRBV10-3 and TRBJ2-1; TRBD2 agrees at 7 bases. Germline CDR1 and CDR2: ENHRY and SYGVKD. Trimming took 11 bases from V and 9 from J; bases not matched to a gene: 7. The CDR3 has 11 residues. CDR3 DNA sequence: TGTGCCTCGGAGCGGGACGGTGAGCAGTTCTTC. It yields the protein CASERDGEQFF.

Note on this clone: This same CDR3 is encoded by further DNA sequences in the sample. The rearrangement links TRBV30 to TRBJ1-2; 7 nucleotides agree with TRBD1. Per germline, CDR1 GTSNPN and CDR2 SVGIG (reference sequence). Germline trimming cut 1 base from V and 4 bases from J; bases unmatched to any gene: 6. The CDR3 is 14 residues long. CDR3 nucleotides: TGTGCCTGGAGTGCGACAGGGTTGGTCTATGGCTACACCTTC. It is translated as CAWSATGLVYGYTF.

This clone occurred a few times. The J gene is TRBJ2-7, the V gene TRBV16, with 11 bases lining up with TRBD1. This CDR3 is 12 amino acids long. Unmatched junction bases numbered 0, after V lost 8 bases and J lost 3 bases. CDR1 KGHSY and CDR2 FQNENV come from the germline V gene. The CDR3 is CASGTGGYEQYF. In nucleotides, the CDR3 is TGTGCCAGCGGGACAGGGGGCTACGAGCAGTACTTC.

Concerning this clone: Given a much more abundant clone one base away, this may be a read error. The J gene is TRBJ2-1, the V gene TRBV6-1; possibly TRBD1 or TRBD2 for D (5 bases each). Germline V gene data show CDR1 as MNHNS and CDR2 as SASEGT. This CDR3 is built from 13 residues. V lost 6 bases and J 8 bases, leaving 14 bases between the germline ends. This CDR3 reads CASRRGTEDEQFF. CDR3 nucleotide sequence: TGTGCCAGCAGGAGGGGCACGGAGGATGAGCAGTTCTTC.

This clone was observed at least ten times. The same CDR3 arises from other DNA sequences in this sample as well. The J gene is TRBJ2-1, the V gene TRBV4-3; 10 bases are a match to TRBD2. Germline CDR1 and CDR2: LGHNA and YSLEER. This CDR3 is built from 16 residues. Unmatched junction bases numbered 0, after V lost 1 base and J lost 0 bases. The CDR3 loop reads CASSQGLAGSYNEQFF. The CDR3 nucleotides read TGCGCCAGCAGCCAAGGACTAGCGGGCTCCTACAATGAGCAGTTCTTC.

The chain combines TRBV27 with TRBJ1-5, with D hard to call. The germline V gene encodes CDR1 MNHEY and CDR2 SMNVEV (reference sequence). The V end lost 6 bases, the J end lost 1 base, and 4 bases lay between the germline ends. The CDR3 is 12 residues long. Here the CDR3 DNA reads TGTGCCAGCAGCCACAGCAATCAGCCCCAGCATTTT. This translates into CASSHSNQPQHF.

The CDR3 DNA follows: TGTTGGGCGAATAACGAGCAGTACTTC. Amino acids: CWANNEQYF. V is TRBV28 and J is TRBJ2-7; D uncertain. The CDR3 length is 9 residues. Looked up from germline, CDR1 is MDHEN and CDR2 is SYDVKM. The full variable domain, its missing parts supplied by reference TRBV28 and TRBJ2-7, is DVKVTQSSRYLVKRTGEKVFLECVQDMDHENMFWYRQDPGLGLRLIYFSYDVKMKEKGDIPEGYSVSREKKERFSLILESASTNQTSMYLCWANNEQYFGPGTRLTVT.

The genes are TRBV5-1 and TRBJ1-5; 7 bases are a match to TRBD1. The germline gives CDR1 SGHRS, CDR2 YFSETQ. The CDR3 extends over 14 amino acids. With V trimmed by 4 bases and J by 4 bases, 5 bases remained unmatched. Here the CDR3 reads CASSPGQQNQPQHF. As DNA, the CDR3 is TGCGCCAGCAGCCCGGGACAGCAAAATCAGCCCCAGCATTTT.

The sample holds many counts of this clone. CDR3 loop: CASSLGGRDQETQYF. In DNA, the CDR3 is TGTGCCAGCAGCTTAGGGGGGAGGGACCAAGAGACCCAGTACTTC. The chain couples TRBV7-3 to TRBJ2-5; 7 positions match TRBD2. V gave up 2 bases and J gave up 0 bases; unmatched junction bases: 3. The CDR3 loop spans 15 amino acids. CDR1 and CDR2 from the germline V gene are SGHTA and FQGTGA.

The V call is TRBV7-8, the J call TRBJ2-1; 9 bases map to TRBD2. Germline V gene lookup returns CDR1 SGHVS and CDR2 FQNEAQ. The CDR3 is 15 residues long. Trimming removed 1 base from V and 5 bases from J; junction bases left unmatched: 3. CDR3 in amino acids: CASSLGASGNNEQFF. DNA of the CDR3: TGTGCCAGCAGCTTAGGGGCTAGCGGGAACAATGAGCAGTTCTTC.

This clone was recorded once. This chain uses TRBV5-1 with TRBJ2-7; 10 nucleotides align to TRBD2. The CDR3 totals 15 residues. V trimming: 4 bases; J trimming: 6 bases; junction bases outside the gene matches: 10. Germline V gives CDR1 SGHRS, CDR2 YFSETQ. CDR3 residues: CASSPQGAGGREQYF. The DNA of the CDR3 is TGCGCCAGCAGCCCTCAGGGAGCGGGAGGGCGCGAGCAGTACTTC.

The chain joins TRBV5-1 to TRBJ2-1; TRBD2 might be the D (6 bases). Per germline, CDR1 SGHRS and CDR2 YFSETQ. Trimming left V 7 bases short and J 2 bases short, with 16 bases between. The CDR3 loop spans 15 amino acids. In DNA, the CDR3 is TGCGCCAGCTCCTCCAGGGACTCTACCTACAATGAGCAGTTCTTC. Translated: CASSSRDSTYNEQFF.

This clone was recorded many times. Other DNA sequences of this sample code for an identical CDR3. This sequence joins TRBV7-2 and TRBJ2-1; 7 bases align to TRBD1. Looked up from germline, CDR1 is SGHTA and CDR2 is FQGNSA. The ends lost 5 bases at V and 3 bases at J; junction bases unmatched: 13. The CDR3 consists of 17 residues. The chain's CDR3 is CASSPLGSGQLYNEQFF. CDR3 DNA sequence: TGTGCCAGCAGCCCCCTAGGGTCGGGACAGCTCTACAATGAGCAGTTCTTC.

For the CDR3, the DNA is TGTGCCAGCAGCTTAGGGGGCCGCAAGAACACTGAAGCTTTCTTT. This gives the protein CASSLGGRKNTEAFF. This chain uses TRBV7-9 with TRBJ1-1; a possible D gene is TRBD1 (5 bases). This CDR3 has 15 residues. Looked up from germline, CDR1 is SEHNR and CDR2 is FQNEAQ (reference sequence). V shed 1 base and J shed 1 base, with 10 bases lying between them.

This chain links TRBV6-4 with TRBJ2-2; tentative D call: TRBD1 (6 bases). Germline assignment: CDR1 MRHNA and CDR2 SNTAGT. Trimming pared 3 bases from V and 4 bases from J, leaving 12 bases between. This CDR3 has 15 amino acids. The CDR3 loop is CASSEGAGRTGELFF. DNA of the CDR3: TGTGCCAGCAGTGAGGGGGCAGGGCGCACCGGGGAGCTGTTTTTT.

The table lists this clone with a few counts. The chain couples TRBV28 to TRBJ1-4; 8 positions match TRBD1. The CDR3 runs to 13 residues. Looked up from germline, CDR1 is MDHEN and CDR2 is SYDVKM. Losses at the gene ends were 8 bases for V and 7 bases for J; bases not matched to a gene: 6. CDR3 in DNA: TGTGCCAGCCGGAGGCAGGGGGCTGAAAAACTGTTTTTT. It translates to CASRRQGAEKLFF.

This clone was counted ten times or more. The CDR3 nucleotides read TGCGCCAGCAGCCAAGGGACAGCGAGCGGGCAAGAGACCCAGTACTTC. Translation gives CASSQGTASGQETQYF. V gene TRBV4-3 combines with J gene TRBJ2-5; D is tentatively TRBD1 or TRBD2 (6 bases each). The CDR3 covers 16 residues. Germline V gene lookup returns CDR1 LGHNA and CDR2 YSLEER. Trimming stripped 1 base from V and 2 bases from J, with 14 bases between.